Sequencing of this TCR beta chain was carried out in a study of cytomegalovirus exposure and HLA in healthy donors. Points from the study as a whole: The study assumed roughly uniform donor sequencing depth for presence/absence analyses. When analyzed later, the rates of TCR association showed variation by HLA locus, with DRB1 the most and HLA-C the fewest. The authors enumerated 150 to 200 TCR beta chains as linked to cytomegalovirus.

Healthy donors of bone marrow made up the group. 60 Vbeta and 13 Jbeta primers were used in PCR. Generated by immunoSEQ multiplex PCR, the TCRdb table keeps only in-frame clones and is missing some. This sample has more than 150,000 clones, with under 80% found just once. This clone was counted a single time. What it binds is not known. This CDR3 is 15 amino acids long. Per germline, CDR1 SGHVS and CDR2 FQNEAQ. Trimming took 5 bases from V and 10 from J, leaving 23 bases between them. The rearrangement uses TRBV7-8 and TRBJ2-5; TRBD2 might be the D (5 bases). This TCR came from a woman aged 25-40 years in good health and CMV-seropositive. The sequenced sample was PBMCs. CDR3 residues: CASSPRELRRGHQYF. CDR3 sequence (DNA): TGTGCCAGCAGCCCTCGGGAACTTAGGCGAGGCCACCAGTACTTC.